This is a list of T cell receptor beta chains from one sample in a study of Graves' ophthalmopathy and Graves' hyperthyroidism. One entry per CDR3 protein results from TCRdb running MiXCR on the multiplex PCR reads. Among hundreds of thousands of distinct CDR3 sequences, roughly 20% were seen once, and the ten largest hold roughly 6.9%. Sequencing was carried out using peripheral blood. The receptors were gathered from a woman aged 18-30 years with stable Graves' hyperthyroidism. Some clones in this sample may be carry-over from other donors' samples. CDR3s include the opening cysteine and the closing phenylalanine or tryptophan. A D gene is named only where the DNA matches it firmly. Size is omitted from some rows. Given values are once, few, many or a class for expanded clones.

abundance | d_gene | j_gene | v_gene | len | CDR3aa | CDR3nt
NA | TRBD2 | TRBJ2-7 | TRBV5-1 | 17 | CASSLVGLAGGTYEQYF | TGCGCCAGCAGCTTGGTGGGACTAGCGGGGGGCACCTACGAGCAGTACTTC
many | NA | TRBJ1-6 | TRBV2 | 13 | CASSEGLGSPLHF | TGTGCCAGCAGTGAAGGCCTGGGATCACCCCTCCACTTT
many | NA | TRBJ1-3 | TRBV20-1 | 14 | CSAPDRETGNTIYF | TGCAGTGCCCCCGATCGGGAGACTGGAAACACCATATATTTT
few | NA | TRBJ1-5 | TRBV5-6 | 16 | CASSFYLQGRDQPQHF | TGTGCCAGCAGCTTTTATCTCCAGGGACGGGATCAGCCCCAGCATTTT
many | NA | TRBJ1-1 | TRBV18 | 12 | CASSTDGAEAFF | TGTGCCAGCTCCACAGATGGGGCAGAAGCTTTCTTT
NA | NA | TRBJ2-7 | TRBV28 | 18 | CASSLAWRGRASSYEQYF | TGTGCCAGCAGTTTGGCGTGGCGGGGACGCGCGAGCTCCTACGAGCAGTACTTC
once | NA | TRBJ1-5 | TRBV27 | 12 | CASSCVGRPQHF | TGTGCCAGCAGTTGCGTAGGTCGGCCTCAGCATTTT
many | NA | TRBJ2-2 | TRBV4-1 | 15 | CASSQDGGLVGELFF | TGCGCCAGCAGCCAAGATGGGGGGCTTGTCGGGGAGCTGTTTTTT
many | TRBD1 | TRBJ2-2 | TRBV19 | 14 | CASSWDRGTGELFF | TGTGCCAGTAGCTGGGACAGGGGCACCGGGGAGCTGTTTTTT
many | TRBD2 | TRBJ2-2 | TRBV2 | 18 | CASSEGKRGVRGTGELFF | TGTGCCAGCAGTGAGGGAAAGCGGGGGGTCCGTGGTACCGGGGAGCTGTTTTTT
many | TRBD1 | TRBJ1-1 | TRBV12-3/TRBV12-4 | 16 | CASSPDRVIPKPEAFF | TGTGCCAGCAGCCCCGACAGGGTAATCCCGAAACCTGAAGCTTTCTTT
many | NA | TRBJ1-1 | TRBV20-1 | 15 | CSARPLIGRYTEAFF | TGCAGTGCTAGGCCTCTCATAGGGAGGTACACTGAAGCTTTCTTT
many | TRBD2 | TRBJ2-7 | TRBV11-1 | 16 | CASSKPPGGRQNEQYF | TGTGCCAGCAGCAAACCCCCGGGAGGGAGGCAGAACGAGCAGTACTTC
few | NA | TRBJ2-2 | TRBV6-1 | 14 | CASSEYRRTGELFF | TGTGCCAGCAGTGAATATCGGCGCACCGGGGAGCTGTTTTTT
many | NA | TRBJ2-2 | TRBV9 | 15 | CASSADPRWTGELFF | TGTGCCAGCAGCGCTGACCCCCGTTGGACCGGGGAGCTGTTTTTT
many | NA | TRBJ2-7 | TRBV28 | 14 | CASSSTGKSYEQYF | TGTGCCAGCAGTTCAACAGGGAAGTCGTACGAGCAGTACTTC
many | NA | TRBJ1-1 | TRBV28 | 14 | CASSFRHSNTEAFF | TGTGCCAGCAGTTTTCGACACTCGAACACTGAAGCTTTCTTT
NA | NA | TRBJ2-5 | TRBV4-1 | 15 | CASSQDLRLVETQYF | TGCGCCAGCAGCCAAGATCTGCGGCTTGTGGAGACCCAGTACTTC
few | NA | TRBJ1-3 | TRBV13 | 15 | CASSAGKGSGNTIYF | TGTGCCAGCAGCGCCGGTAAGGGCTCTGGAAACACCATATATTTT